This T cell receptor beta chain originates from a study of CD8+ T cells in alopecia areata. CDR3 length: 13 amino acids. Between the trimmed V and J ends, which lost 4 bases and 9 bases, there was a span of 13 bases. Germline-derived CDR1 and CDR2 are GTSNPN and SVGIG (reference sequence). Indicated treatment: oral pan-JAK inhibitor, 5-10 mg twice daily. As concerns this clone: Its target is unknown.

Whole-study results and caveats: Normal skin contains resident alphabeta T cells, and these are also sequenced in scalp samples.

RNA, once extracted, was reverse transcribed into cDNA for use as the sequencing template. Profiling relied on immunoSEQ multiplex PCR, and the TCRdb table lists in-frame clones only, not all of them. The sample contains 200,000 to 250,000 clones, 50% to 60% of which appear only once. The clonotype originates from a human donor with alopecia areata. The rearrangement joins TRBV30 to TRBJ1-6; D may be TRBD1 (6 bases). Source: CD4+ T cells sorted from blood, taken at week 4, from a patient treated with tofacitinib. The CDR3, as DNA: TGTGCCTGGACCACAGGGTTGTCTTCACCCCTCCACTTT. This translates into CAWTTGLSSPLHF.